This T cell receptor beta chain was recovered during a study of CXCR3-negative and CXCR3-positive naive CD8 T cells. UMI-labeled 5' RACE TRB cDNA libraries were prepared from the cells. One entry per CDR3 protein, without DNA, is what TCRdb gives after re-calling the 5' RACE reads. Listed are some 120,000 distinct CDR3 sequences; about 0.62% falls within the top ten. General study findings and limits: When CXCR3-positive naive cells were set against CXCR3-negative naive cells, the former had more hydrophobic TRB CDR3s. CXCR3 expression dropped partially after cryopreservation, and most assays relied on fresh PBMCs. Diversity was high in both naive subsets and much lower in memory cells.

As regards this clonotype: The antigen is not known.

The TCR sequence derives from a human donor in good health. Some clones in this sample may be carry-over from other donors' samples. Sequencing was performed on naive CXCR3+ CD8+ T cells from blood. Described subset: CD45RO-CCR7+CD27+CD95- naive CD8+ T cells expressing CXCR3 (TNR3+).

The CDR3 here is CSARVFLGQETQYF. The chain links TRBV20-1 to TRBJ2-5. The CDR3 has 14 amino acids. Germline CDR1 reads DFQATT; CDR2 reads SNEGSKA (reference sequence).